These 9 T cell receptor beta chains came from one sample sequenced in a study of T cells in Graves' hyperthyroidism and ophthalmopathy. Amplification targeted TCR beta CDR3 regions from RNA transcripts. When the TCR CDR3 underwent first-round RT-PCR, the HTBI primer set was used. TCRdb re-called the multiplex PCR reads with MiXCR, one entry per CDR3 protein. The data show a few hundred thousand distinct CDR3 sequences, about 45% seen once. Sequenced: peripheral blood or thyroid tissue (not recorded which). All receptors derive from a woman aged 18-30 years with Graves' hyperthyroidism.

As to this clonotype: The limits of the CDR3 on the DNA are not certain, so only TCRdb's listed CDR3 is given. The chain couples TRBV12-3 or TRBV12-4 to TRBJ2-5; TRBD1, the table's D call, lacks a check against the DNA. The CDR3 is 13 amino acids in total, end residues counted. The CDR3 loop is CASSSSGKGGQYF.

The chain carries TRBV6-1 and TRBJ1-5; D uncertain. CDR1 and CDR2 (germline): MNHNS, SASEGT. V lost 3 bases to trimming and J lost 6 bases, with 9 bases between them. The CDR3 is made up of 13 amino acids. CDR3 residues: CASSDWGGQPQHF. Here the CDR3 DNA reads TGTGCCAGCAGTGATTGGGGAGGTCAGCCCCAGCATTTT.

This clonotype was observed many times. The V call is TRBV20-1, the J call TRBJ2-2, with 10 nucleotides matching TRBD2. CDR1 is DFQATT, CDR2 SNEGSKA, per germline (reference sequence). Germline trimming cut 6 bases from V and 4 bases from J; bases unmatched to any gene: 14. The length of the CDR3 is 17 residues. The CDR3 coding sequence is TGCAGTGCACCTAAAGGGCTAGCGGGAGTGGGCACCGGGGAGCTGTTTTTT. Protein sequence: CSAPKGLAGVGTGELFF.

CDR3 sequence: CASSSSGMRNEQFF. CDR3 nucleotides: TGTGCCAGCAGCTCTAGCGGGATGCGAAATGAGCAGTTCTTC. The rearrangement links TRBV13 to TRBJ2-7; TRBD2 aligns across 9 bases. The J call is doubtful: the DNA matches TRBJ2-1 better. The CDR3 is made up of 14 amino acids. Germline V lookup: CDR1 PRHDT, CDR2 FYEKMQ (reference sequence).

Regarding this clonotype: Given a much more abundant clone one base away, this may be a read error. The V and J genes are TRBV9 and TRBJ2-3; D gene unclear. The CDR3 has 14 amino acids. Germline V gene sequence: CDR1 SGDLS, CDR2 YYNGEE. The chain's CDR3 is CASGVEEYTDTQYF. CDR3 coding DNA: TGTGCCAGCGGCGTAGAAGAGTACACAGATACGCAGTATTTT.

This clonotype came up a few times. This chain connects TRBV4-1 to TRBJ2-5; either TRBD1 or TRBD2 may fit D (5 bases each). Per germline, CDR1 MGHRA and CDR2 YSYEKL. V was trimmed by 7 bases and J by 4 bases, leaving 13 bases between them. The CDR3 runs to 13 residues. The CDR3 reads CASKGTSSETQYF. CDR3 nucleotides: TGCGCCAGCAAGGGGACCTCGTCAGAGACCCAGTACTTC.

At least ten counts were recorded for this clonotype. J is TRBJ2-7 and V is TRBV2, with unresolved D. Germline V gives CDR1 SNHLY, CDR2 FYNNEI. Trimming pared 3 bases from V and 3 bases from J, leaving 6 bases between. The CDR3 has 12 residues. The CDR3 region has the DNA TGTGCCAGCAGTGAGTGGAGCTACGAGCAGTACTTC. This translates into CASSEWSYEQYF.

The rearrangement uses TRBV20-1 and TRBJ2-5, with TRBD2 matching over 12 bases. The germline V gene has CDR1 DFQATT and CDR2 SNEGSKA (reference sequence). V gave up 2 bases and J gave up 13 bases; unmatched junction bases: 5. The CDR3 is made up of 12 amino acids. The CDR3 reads CSARSSGRALYF. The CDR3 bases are TGCAGTGCTAGATCTAGCGGGAGGGCCCTGTACTTC.

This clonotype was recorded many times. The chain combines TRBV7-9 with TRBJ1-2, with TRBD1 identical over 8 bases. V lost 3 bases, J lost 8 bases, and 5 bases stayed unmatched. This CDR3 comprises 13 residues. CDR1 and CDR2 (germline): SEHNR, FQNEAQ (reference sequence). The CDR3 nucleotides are TGTGCCAGCAGCTTCGGACAGGGCGACGGCTACACCTTC. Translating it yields CASSFGQGDGYTF.